This TCR beta chain was captured in a study of vaccination and CD4 T cells after COVID-19. Study information: Control cultures received a CEFX pool, an HIV-1 Nef pool, or no peptide.

V lost 8 bases and J 4 bases, leaving 20 bases between the germline ends. The CDR3 spans 15 residues. The germline CDR1 and CDR2 sequences are MGHDK and SYGVNS. Details on this clonotype: Its target is not known.

Specified treatment: approximately 11-day PBMC culture with coronavirus spike peptide pools or control peptides (ViraFEST assay). Prior SARS-CoV-2 infection was excluded in healthy vaccine recipients by negative nucleocapsid antibodies before and after vaccination. The Oncomine TCR Beta short-read assay sequenced DNA from cultured CD4+ T cells. Each CDR3 protein gets one entry after TCRdb re-called the PCR reads with MiXCR. Among 25,000 to 30,000 distinct CDR3 sequences listed, roughly 60% were seen once. The rearrangement links TRBV25-1 to TRBJ1-2; no definite D call. The receptor comes from a human donor who received a COVID-19 vaccine. Sample: CD4+ T cells from blood, cultured in vitro, taken after SARS-CoV-2 vaccination. CDR3 amino acids: CASSESDPPVYGYTF. The CDR3 DNA reads TGTGCCAGCTCAGAAAGTGACCCCCCCGTCTATGGCTACACCTTC.